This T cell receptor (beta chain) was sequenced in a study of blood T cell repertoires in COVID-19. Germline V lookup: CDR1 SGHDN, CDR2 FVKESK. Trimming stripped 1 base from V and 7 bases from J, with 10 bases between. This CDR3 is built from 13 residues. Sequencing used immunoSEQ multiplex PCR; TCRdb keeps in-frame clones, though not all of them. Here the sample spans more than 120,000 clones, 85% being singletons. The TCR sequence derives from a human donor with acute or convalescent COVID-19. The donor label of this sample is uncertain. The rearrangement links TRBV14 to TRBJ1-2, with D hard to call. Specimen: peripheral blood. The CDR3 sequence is CASSQGRESGYTF. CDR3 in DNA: TGTGCCAGCAGCCAAGGGAGGGAGAGTGGCTACACCTTC.